The T cell receptor (beta chain) under discussion was sequenced for a study of radiation and T cells in renal cell carcinoma. V was clipped by 6 bases and J by 5 bases; unmatched bases: 9. The CDR3 runs 14 residues. From germline, CDR1 is ENHRY and CDR2 SYGVKD. TCRdb keeps only in-frame clones here, not all; method: immunoSEQ multiplex PCR. This table holds tens of thousands of clones, 70% to 90% found once. Time point noted: blood 4 weeks post-SBRT, at nephrectomy. The treatment was: 15 Gy SBRT to primary tumor, nephrectomy 4 weeks later. The sequence was collected from a woman in her 70s with renal cell carcinoma. The material sequenced was blood, taken from a patient whose treatment included radiotherapy and nephrectomy. This chain links TRBV10-3 with TRBJ2-5, with 7 positions matching TRBD2. CDR3: CAISSGDPGETQYF. Here the CDR3 DNA reads TGTGCCATCAGCAGCGGGGACCCGGGGGAGACCCAGTACTTC.